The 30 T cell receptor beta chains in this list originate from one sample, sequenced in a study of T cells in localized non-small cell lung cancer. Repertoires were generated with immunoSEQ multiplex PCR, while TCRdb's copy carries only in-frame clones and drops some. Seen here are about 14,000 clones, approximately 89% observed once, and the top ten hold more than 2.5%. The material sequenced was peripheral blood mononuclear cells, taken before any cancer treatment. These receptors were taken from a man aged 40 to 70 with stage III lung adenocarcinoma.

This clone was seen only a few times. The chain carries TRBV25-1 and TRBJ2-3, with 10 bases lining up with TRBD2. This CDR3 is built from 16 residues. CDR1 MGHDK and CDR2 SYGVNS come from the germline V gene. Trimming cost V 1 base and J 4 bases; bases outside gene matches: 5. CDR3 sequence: CASSEFTSGVSDTQYF. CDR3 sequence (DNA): TGTGCCAGCAGTGAATTCACTAGCGGGGTGTCAGATACGCAGTATTTT.

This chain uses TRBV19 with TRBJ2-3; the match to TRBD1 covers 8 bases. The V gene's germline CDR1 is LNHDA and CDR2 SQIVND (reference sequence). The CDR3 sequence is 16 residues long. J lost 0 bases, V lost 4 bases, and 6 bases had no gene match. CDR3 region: CASSNNRGTSTDTQYF. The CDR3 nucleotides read TGTGCCAGTAGTAATAACAGGGGGACTAGCACAGATACGCAGTATTTT.

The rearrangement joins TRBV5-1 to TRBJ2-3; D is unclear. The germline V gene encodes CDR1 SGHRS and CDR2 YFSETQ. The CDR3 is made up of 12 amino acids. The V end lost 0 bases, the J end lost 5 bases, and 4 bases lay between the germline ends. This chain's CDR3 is CASSLEGDTQYF. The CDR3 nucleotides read TGCGCCAGCAGCTTGGAGGGAGATACGCAGTATTTT.

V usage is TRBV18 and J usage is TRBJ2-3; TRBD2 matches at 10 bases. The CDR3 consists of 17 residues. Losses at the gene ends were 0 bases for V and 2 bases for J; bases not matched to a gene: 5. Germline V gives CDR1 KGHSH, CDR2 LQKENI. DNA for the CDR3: TGTGCCAGCTCACCACCGGCTAGCGGGAGTTACACAGATACGCAGTATTTT. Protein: CASSPPASGSYTDTQYF.

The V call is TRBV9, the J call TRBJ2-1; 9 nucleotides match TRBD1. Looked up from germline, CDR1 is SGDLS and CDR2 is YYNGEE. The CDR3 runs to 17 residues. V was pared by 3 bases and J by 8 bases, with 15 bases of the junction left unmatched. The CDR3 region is CASSAPGQGRVRDEQFF. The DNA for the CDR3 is TGTGCCAGCAGCGCCCCGGGACAGGGTCGGGTCCGGGATGAGCAGTTCTTC.

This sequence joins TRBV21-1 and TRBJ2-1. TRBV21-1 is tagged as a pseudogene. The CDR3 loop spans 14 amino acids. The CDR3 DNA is TGTGCCAGCAGCAAACGGCCGGGGGCCAATGAGCAGTTCTTC. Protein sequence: CASSKRPGANEQFF.

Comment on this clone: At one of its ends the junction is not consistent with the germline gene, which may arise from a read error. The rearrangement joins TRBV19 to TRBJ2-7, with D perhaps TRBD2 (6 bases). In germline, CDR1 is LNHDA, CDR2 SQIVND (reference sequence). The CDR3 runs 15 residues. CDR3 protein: CASRIAVGSSYEQYF. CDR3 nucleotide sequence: TGTGCCAGTAGAATAGCGGTTGGGTCATCCTACGAGCAGTACTTC.

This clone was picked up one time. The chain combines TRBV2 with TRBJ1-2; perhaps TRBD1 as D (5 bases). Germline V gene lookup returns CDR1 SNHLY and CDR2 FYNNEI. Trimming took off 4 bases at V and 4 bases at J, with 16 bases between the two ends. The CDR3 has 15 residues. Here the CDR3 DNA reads TGTGCCAGCAGTGCTAACTCCGGGACGATCTATGGCTACACCTTC. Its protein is CASSANSGTIYGYTF.

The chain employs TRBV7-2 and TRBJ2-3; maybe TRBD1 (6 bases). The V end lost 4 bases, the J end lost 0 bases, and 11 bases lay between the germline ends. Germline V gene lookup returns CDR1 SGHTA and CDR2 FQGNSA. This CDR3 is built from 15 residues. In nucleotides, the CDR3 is TGTGCCAGCAGCTCCTGGGGGCTTAGCACAGATACGCAGTATTTT. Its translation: CASSSWGLSTDTQYF.

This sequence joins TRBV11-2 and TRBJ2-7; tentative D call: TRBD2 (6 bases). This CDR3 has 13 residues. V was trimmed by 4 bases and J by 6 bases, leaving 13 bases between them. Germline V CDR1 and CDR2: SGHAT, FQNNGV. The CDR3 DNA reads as TGTGCCAGCAGCTCTTATCAGGGAGGCGAGCAGTACTTC. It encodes CASSSYQGGEQYF.

CDR3 DNA: TGTGCCACCAGCAGAGCAGATACCTACGAGCAGTACTTC. It is translated as CATSRADTYEQYF. The rearrangement joins TRBV15 to TRBJ2-7; no reliable D call. V was pared by 1 base and J by 2 bases, with 6 bases between. This CDR3 has 13 residues. Germline CDR1 is LNHNV and CDR2 is YYDKDF (reference sequence).

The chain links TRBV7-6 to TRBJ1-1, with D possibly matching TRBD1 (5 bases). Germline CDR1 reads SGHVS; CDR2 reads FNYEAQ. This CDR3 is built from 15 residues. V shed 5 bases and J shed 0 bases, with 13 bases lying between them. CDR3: CASSTRGELNTEAFF. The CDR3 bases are TGTGCCAGCAGCACTCGAGGGGAATTGAACACTGAAGCTTTCTTT.

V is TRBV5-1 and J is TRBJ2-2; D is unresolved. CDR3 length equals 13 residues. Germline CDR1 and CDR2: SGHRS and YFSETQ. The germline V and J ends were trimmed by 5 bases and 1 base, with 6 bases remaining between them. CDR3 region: CASSFVNTGELFF. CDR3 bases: TGCGCCAGCAGTTTTGTGAACACCGGGGAGCTGTTTTTT.

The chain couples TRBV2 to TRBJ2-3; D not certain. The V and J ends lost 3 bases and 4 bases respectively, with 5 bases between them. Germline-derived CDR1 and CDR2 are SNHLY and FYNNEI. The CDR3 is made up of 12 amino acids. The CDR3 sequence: CASSEMADTQYF. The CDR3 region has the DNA TGTGCCAGCAGTGAGATGGCAGATACGCAGTATTTT.

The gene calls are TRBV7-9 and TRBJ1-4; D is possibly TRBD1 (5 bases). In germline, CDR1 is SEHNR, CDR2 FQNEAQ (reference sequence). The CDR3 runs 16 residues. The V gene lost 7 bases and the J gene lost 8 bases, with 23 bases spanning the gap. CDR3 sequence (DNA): TGTGCCAGCACTGGCCGTACACAGGAGCTTTGGGAAAAACTGTTTTTT. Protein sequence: CASTGRTQELWEKLFF. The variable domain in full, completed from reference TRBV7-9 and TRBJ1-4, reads DTGVSQNPRHKITKRGQNVTFRCDPISEHNRLYWYRQTLGQGPEFLTYFQNEAQLEKSRLLSDRFSAERPKGSFSTLEIQRTEQGDSAMYLCASTGRTQELWEKLFFGSGTQLSVL.

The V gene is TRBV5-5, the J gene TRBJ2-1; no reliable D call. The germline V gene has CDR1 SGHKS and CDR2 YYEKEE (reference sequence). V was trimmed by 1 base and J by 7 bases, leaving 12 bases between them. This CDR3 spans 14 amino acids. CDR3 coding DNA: TGTGCCAGCAGCTTGAACAGCCTGGTAAATGAGCAGTTCTTC. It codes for CASSLNSLVNEQFF.

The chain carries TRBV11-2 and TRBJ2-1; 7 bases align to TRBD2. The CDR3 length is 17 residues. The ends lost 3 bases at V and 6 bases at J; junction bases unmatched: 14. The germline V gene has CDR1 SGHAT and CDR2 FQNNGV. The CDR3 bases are TGTGCCAGCAGCTTCGCGTTGAGGACTGGCGGGAGCAATGAGCAGTTCTTC. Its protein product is CASSFALRTGGSNEQFF.

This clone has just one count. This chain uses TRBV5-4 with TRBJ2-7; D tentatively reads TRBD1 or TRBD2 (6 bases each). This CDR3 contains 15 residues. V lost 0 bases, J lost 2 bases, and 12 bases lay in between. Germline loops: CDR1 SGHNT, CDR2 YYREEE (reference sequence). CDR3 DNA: TGTGCCAGCAGCTTGGCCCCGGAGGGGGCCTACGAGCAGTACTTC. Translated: CASSLAPEGAYEQYF.

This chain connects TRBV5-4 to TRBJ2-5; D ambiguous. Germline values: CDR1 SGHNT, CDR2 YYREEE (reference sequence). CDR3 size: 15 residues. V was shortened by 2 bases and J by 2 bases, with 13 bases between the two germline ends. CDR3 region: CASSLWAVRQETQYF. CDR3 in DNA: TGTGCCAGCAGCTTATGGGCCGTAAGACAAGAGACCCAGTACTTC.

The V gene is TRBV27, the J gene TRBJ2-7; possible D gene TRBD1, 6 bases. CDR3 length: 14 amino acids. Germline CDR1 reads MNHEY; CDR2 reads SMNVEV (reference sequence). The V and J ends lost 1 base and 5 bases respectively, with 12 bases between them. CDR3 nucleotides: TGTGCCAGCAGTTTATGGAACAGGGACCACGAGCAGTACTTC. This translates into CASSLWNRDHEQYF.

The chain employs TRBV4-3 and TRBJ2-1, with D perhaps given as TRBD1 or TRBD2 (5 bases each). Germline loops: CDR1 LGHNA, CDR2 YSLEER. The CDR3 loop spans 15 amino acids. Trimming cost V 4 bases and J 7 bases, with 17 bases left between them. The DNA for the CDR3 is TGCGCCAGCAGCCGGGGGTGGGCGGCCACAAATGAGCAGTTCTTC. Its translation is CASSRGWAATNEQFF.

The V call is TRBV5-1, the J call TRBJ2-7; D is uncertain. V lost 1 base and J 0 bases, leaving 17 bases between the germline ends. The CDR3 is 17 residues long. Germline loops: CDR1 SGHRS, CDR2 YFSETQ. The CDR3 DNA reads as TGCGCCAGCAGCTTGAGACTCCAGACCCAAACCTCCTACGAGCAGTACTTC. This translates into CASSLRLQTQTSYEQYF.

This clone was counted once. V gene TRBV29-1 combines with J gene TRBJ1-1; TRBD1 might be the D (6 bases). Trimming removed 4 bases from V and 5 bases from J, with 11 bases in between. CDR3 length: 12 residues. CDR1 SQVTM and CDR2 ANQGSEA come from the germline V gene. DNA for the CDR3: TGCAGCGTTGGAGGGGGGGGGACTGAAGCTTTCTTT. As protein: CSVGGGGTEAFF.

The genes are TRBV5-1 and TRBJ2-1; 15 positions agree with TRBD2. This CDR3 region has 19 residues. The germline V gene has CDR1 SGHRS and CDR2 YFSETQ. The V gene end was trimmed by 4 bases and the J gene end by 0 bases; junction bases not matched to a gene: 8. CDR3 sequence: CASSPWTSGRVSSYNEQFF. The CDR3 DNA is TGCGCCAGCAGCCCCTGGACTAGCGGGAGGGTGAGCTCCTACAATGAGCAGTTCTTC.

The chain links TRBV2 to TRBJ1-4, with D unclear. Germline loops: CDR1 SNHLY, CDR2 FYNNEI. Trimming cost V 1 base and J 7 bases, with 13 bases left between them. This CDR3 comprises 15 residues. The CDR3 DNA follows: TGTGCCAGCAGTGAAGATTGGGGTGGGTTTGAAAAACTGTTTTTT. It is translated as CASSEDWGGFEKLFF.

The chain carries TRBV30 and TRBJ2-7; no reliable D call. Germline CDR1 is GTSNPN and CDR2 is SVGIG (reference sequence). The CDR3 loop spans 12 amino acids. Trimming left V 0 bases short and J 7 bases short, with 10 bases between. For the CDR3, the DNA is TGTGCCTGGAGTGTGGGTGGCGTGGAGCAGTACTTC. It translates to CAWSVGGVEQYF.

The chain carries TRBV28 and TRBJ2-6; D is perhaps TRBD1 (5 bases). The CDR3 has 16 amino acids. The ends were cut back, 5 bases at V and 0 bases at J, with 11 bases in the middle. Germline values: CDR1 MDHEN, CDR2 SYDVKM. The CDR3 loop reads CASSPRQLSGANVLTF. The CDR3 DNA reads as TGTGCCAGCAGTCCACGACAGCTCTCTGGGGCCAACGTCCTGACTTTC.

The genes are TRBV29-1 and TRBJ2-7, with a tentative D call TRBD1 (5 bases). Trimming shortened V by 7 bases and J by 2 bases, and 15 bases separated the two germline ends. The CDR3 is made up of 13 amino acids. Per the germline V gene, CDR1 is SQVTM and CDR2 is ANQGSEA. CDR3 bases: TGCAGCGCCGTGGGGCCTAACACCTACGAGCAGTACTTC. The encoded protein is CSAVGPNTYEQYF.

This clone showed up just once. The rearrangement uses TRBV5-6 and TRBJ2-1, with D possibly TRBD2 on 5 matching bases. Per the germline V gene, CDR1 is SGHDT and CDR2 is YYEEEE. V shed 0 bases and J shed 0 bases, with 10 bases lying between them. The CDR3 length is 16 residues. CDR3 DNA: TGTGCCAGCAGCTTGGCCTCGGCGGGCTCCTACAATGAGCAGTTCTTC. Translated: CASSLASAGSYNEQFF.

The CDR3 region has the DNA TGTGCAAGTCGCTTAGTCTCCTCTAGCGGCCCTTCCTACGAGCAGTACTTC. Protein sequence: CASRLVSSSGPSYEQYF. V gene TRBV12-2 combines with J gene TRBJ2-7; TRBD2 is the table's D call and was not checked against the DNA. TRBV12-2 is a pseudogene locus. CDR3 length: 17 residues.